This TCR beta chain was recorded in a study of cytomegalovirus exposure and HLA in healthy donors. Across the study: According to later analysis, the same platform produced the 90 to 150 validation and under 750 first-cohort repertoires.

This clone was seen a single time. Using immunoSEQ multiplex PCR, the repertoire was profiled, and TCRdb retains in-frame clones only, with some absent. Of 250,000 to 400,000 clones listed, nearly 90% are singletons. The CDR3 consists of 17 residues. Trimming took 4 bases from V and 0 from J, leaving 18 bases between them. Germline loops: CDR1 MGHRA, CDR2 YSYEKL. The sample consisted of PBMCs. The V and J genes are TRBV4-1 and TRBJ1-2, with D possibly being TRBD1 (5 bases). This TCR derives from a man aged 25 to 40 in good health and CMV-seronegative. CDR3 region: CASSPSLGREANYGYTF. The DNA of the CDR3 is TGCGCCAGCAGCCCTTCCCTGGGCAGGGAGGCTAACTATGGCTACACCTTC.